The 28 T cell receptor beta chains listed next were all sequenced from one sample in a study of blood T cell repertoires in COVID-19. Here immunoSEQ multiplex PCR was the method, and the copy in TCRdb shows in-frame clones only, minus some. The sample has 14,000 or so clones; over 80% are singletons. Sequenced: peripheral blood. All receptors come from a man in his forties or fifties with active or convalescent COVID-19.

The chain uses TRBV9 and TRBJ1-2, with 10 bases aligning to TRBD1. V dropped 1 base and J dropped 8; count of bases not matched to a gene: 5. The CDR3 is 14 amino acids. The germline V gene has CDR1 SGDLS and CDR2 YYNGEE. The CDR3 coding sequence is TGTGCCAGCAGCGTAAGCCCGGACAGGGGGGGCTACACCTTC. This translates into CASSVSPDRGGYTF.

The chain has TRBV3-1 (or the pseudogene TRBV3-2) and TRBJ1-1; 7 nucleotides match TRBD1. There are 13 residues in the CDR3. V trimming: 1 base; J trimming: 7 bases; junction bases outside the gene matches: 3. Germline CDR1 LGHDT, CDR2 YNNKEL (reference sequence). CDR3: CASSQAGGGEAFF. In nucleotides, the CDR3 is TGTGCCAGCAGCCAAGCAGGGGGAGGTGAAGCTTTCTTT.

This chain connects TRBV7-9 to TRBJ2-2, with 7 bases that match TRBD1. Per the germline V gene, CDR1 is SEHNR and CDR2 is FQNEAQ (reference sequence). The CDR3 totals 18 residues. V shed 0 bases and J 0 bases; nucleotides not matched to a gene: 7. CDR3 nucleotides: TGTGCCAGCAGCTTAGCGCGACAGGGTATGACGAACACCGGGGAGCTGTTTTTT. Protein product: CASSLARQGMTNTGELFF.

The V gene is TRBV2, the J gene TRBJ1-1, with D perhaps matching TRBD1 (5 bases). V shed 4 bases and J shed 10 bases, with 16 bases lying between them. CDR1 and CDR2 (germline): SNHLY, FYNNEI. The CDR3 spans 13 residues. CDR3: CASSGIRGVAAFF. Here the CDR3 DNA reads TGTGCCAGCAGTGGCATCCGGGGGGTAGCAGCTTTCTTT.

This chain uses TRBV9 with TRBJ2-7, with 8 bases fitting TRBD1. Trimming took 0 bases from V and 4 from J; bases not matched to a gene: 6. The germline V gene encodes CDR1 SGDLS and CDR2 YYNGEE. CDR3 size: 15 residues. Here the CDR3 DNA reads TGTGCCAGCAGCGTAGGGCAGGGGGCGAGTTACGAGCAGTACTTC. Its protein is CASSVGQGASYEQYF. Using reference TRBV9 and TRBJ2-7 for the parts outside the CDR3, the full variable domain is DSGVTQTPKHLITATGQRVTLRCSPRSGDLSVYWYQQSLDQGLQFLIQYYNGEERAKGNILERFSAQQFPDLHSELNLSSLELGDSALYFCASSVGQGASYEQYFGPGTRLTVT.

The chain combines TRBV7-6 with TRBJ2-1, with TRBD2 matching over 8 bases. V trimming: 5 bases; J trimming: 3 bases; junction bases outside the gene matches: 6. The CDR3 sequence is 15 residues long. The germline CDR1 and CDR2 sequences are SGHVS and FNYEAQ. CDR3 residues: CASSNPGLGYNEQFF. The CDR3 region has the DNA TGTGCCAGCAGCAATCCGGGACTAGGCTACAATGAGCAGTTCTTC. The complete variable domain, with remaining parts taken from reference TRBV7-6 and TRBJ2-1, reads GAGVSQSPRYKVTKRGQDVALRCDPISGHVSLYWYRQALGQGPEFLTYFNYEAQQDKSGLPNDRFSAERPEGSISTLTIQRTEQRDSAMYRCASSNPGLGYNEQFFGPGTRLTVL.

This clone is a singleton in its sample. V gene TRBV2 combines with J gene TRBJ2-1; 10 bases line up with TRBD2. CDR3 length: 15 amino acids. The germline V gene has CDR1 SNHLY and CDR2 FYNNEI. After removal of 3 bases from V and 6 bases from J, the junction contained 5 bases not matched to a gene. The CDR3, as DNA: TGTGCCAGCAGTGACATAGCGGGGGGCCTCAATGAGCAGTTCTTC. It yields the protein CASSDIAGGLNEQFF.

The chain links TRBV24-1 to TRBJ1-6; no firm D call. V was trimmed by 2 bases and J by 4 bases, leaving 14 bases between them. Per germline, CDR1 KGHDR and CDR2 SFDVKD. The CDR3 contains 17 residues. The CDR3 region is CATSDCSKLWYNSPLHF. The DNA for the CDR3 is TGTGCCACCAGTGATTGTAGTAAGCTGTGGTATAATTCACCCCTCCACTTT.

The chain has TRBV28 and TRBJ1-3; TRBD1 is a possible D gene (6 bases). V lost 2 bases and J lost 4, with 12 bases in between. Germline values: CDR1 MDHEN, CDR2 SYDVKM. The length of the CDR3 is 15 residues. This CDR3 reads CASSLMGAGGNTIYF. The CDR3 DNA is TGTGCCAGCAGTTTAATGGGGGCAGGAGGAAACACCATATATTTT. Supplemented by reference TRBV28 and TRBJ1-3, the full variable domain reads DVKVTQSSRYLVKRTGEKVFLECVQDMDHENMFWYRQDPGLGLRLIYFSYDVKMKEKGDIPEGYSVSREKKERFSLILESASTNQTSMYLCASSLMGAGGNTIYFGEGSWLTVV.

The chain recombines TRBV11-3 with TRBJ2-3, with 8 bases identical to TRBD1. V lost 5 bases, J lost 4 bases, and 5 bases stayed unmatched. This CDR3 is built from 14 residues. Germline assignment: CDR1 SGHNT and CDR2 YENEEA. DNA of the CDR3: TGTGCCAGCAGCCTTGGACAGGGAGCAGATACGCAGTATTTT. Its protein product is CASSLGQGADTQYF.

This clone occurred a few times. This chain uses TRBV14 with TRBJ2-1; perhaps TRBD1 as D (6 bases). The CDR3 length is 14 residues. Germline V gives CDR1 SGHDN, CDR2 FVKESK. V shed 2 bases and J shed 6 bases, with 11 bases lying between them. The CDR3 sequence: CASSQHRVSNEQFF. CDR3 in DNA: TGTGCCAGCAGCCAACACAGGGTCAGCAATGAGCAGTTCTTC.

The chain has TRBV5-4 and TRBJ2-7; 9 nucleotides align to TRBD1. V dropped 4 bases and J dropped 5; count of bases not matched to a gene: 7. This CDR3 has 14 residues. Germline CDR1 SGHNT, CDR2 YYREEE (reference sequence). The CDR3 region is CASSDRDRVDEQYF. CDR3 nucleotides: TGTGCCAGCAGCGACCGGGACAGGGTGGACGAGCAGTACTTC.

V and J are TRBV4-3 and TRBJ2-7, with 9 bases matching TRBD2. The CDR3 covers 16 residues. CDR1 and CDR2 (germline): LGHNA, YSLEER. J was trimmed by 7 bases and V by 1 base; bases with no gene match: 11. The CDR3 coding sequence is TGCGCCAGCAGCCAAGGGCGGGGGGGACCCCTATTAGAGCAGTACTTC. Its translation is CASSQGRGGPLLEQYF.

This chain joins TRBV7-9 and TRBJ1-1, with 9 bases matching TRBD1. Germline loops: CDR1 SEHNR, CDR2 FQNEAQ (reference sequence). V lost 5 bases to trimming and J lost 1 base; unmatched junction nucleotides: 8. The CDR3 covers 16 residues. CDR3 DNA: TGTGCCAGCAGCCTCCTGCCGGGACAGGGGAACACTGAAGCTTTCTTT. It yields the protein CASSLLPGQGNTEAFF.

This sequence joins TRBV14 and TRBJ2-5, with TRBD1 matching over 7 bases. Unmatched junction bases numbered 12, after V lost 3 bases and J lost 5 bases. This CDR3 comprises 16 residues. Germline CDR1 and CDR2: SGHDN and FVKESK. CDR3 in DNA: TGTGCCAGCAGCCAGCCTTGGACAGGACGAGGGGAGACCCAGTACTTC. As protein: CASSQPWTGRGETQYF.

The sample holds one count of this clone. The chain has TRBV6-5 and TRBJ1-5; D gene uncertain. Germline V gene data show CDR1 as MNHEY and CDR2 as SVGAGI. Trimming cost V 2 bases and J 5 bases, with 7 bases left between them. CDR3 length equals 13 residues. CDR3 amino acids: CASSYGQHQPQHF. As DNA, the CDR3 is TGTGCCAGCAGTTACGGGCAGCATCAGCCCCAGCATTTT.

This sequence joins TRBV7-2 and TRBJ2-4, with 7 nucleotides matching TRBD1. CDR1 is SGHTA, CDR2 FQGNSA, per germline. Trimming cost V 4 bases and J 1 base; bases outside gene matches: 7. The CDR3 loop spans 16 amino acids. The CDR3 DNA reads TGTGCCAGCAGCTCAACAGGGGTCGAGGCCAAAAACATTCAGTACTTC. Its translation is CASSSTGVEAKNIQYF.

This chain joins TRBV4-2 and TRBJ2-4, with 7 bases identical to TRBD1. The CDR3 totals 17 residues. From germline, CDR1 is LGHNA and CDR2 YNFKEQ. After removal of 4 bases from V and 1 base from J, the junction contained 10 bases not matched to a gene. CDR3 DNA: TGTGCCAGCAGCCCCGACACCGCGACAGGGGCCAAAAACATTCAGTACTTC. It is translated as CASSPDTATGAKNIQYF.

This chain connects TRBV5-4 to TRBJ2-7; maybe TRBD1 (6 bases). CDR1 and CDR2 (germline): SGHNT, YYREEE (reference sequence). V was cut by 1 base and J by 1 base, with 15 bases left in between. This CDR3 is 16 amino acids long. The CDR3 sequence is CASSLMGAGVSYEQYF. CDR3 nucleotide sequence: TGTGCCAGCAGCTTGATGGGGGCAGGGGTTTCCTACGAGCAGTACTTC. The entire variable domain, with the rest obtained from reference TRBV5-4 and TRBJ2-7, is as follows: ETGVTQSPTHLIKTRGQQVTLRCSSQSGHNTVSWYQQALGQGPQFIFQYYREEENGRGNFPPRFSGLQFPNYSSELNVNALELDDSALYLCASSLMGAGVSYEQYFGPGTRLTVT.

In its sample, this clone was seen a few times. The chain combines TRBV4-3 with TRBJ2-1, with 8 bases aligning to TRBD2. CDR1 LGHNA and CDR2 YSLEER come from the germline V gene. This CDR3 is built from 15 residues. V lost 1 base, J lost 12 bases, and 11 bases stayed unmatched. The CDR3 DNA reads TGCGCCAGCAGCCAAGGCCCGACTAGCGTCACGGGGCAGTTCTTC. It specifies CASSQGPTSVTGQFF.

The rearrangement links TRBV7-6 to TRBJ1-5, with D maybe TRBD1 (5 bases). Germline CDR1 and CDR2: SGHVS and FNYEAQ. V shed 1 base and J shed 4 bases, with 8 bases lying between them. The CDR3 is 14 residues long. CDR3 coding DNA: TGTGCCAGCAGCTTAGAGGCAGGGAATCAGCCCCAGCATTTT. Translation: CASSLEAGNQPQHF.

CDR3 sequence (DNA): TGTGCCACCAGTGGAGGTGGTAATCCGAACACCGGGGAGCTGTTTTTT. This gives the protein CATSGGGNPNTGELFF. The V call is TRBV24-1, the J call TRBJ2-2; D is undetermined. The germline V and J ends were trimmed by 5 bases and 0 bases, with 12 bases remaining between them. The germline V gene encodes CDR1 KGHDR and CDR2 SFDVKD. CDR3 size: 16 residues.

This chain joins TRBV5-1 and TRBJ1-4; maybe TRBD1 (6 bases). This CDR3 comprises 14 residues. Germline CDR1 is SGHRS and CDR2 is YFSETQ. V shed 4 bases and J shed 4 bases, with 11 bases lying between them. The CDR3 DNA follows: TGCGCCAGCAGCCCGACAGGTCTTAATGAAAAACTGTTTTTT. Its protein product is CASSPTGLNEKLFF.

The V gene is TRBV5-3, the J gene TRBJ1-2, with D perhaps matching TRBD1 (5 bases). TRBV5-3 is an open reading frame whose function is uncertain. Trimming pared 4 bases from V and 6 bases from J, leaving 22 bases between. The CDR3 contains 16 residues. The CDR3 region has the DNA TGTGCCAGAAGCCCGCCCTGGGGCCCAGAAACTGATGGCTACACCTTC. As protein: CARSPPWGPETDGYTF.

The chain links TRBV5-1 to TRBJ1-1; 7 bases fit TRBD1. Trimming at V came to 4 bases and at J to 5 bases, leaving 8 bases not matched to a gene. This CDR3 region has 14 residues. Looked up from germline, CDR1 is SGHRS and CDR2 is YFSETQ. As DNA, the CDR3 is TGCGCCAGCAGCGCCCTCCAGGGGGTGACTGAAGCTTTCTTT. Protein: CASSALQGVTEAFF.

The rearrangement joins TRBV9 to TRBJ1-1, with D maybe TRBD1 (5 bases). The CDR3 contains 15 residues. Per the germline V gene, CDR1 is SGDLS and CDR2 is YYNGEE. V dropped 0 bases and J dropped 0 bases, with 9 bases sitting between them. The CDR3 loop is CASSVVGAMNTEAFF. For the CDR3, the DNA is TGTGCCAGCAGCGTAGTTGGGGCGATGAACACTGAAGCTTTCTTT.

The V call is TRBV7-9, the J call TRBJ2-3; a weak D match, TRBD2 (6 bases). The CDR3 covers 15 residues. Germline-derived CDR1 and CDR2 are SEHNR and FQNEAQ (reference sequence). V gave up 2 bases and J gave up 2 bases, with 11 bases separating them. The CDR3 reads CASSLRDSATDTQYF. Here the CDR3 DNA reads TGTGCCAGCAGCTTACGGGACTCAGCCACAGATACGCAGTATTTT.

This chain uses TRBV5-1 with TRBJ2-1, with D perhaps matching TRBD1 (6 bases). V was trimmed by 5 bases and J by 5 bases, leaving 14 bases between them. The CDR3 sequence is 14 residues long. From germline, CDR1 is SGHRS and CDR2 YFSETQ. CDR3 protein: CASSFTGINNEQFF. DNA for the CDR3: TGCGCCAGCAGTTTTACAGGGATTAACAATGAGCAGTTCTTC.